Sequencing of this T cell receptor (beta chain) was carried out in a study of blood T cell repertoires in COVID-19. The wider study: Spain, Italy and the United States supplied samples that represented acute and convalescent COVID-19.

The CDR3 runs 17 residues. Trimming removed 3 bases from V and 7 bases from J, with 19 bases in between. Germline V gene data show CDR1 as LNHDA and CDR2 as SQIVND (reference sequence). The repertoire was sequenced with immunoSEQ multiplex PCR; TCRdb's copy has only in-frame clones and lacks some. This sample has roughly 260,000 clones, with 87% found just once. This sequence originates from a woman aged 45-65 years who had recovered from COVID-19. The chain has TRBV19 and TRBJ1-6; a weak D match, TRBD1 (5 bases). The sequencing sample was made of peripheral blood. Written as DNA, the CDR3 is TGTGCCAGTAGTATCCGAGGGCAGGGAGGGCGGAATTCACCCCTCCACTTT. Protein sequence: CASSIRGQGGRNSPLHF. Based on the CDR3 plus reference TRBV19 and TRBJ1-6, the full variable domain is DGGITQSPKYLFRKEGQNVTLSCEQNLNHDAMYWYRQDPGQGLRLIYYSQIVNDFQKGDIAEGYSVSREKKESFPLTVTSAQKNPTAFYLCASSIRGQGGRNSPLHFGNGTRLTVT.